These 7 T cell receptor beta chains were sequenced from one sample in a study of monozygotic twins with inflammatory bowel disease (dated by TCRdb to about 2019). Library generation was performed with 5' RACE. Sequencing was performed on an Illumina HiSeq 2500. TCRdb reprocessed the reads into one record per CDR3 protein sequence, lacking DNA. Per the sample table, the count is 300,000 to 350,000 distinct CDR3 sequences. Clones ranked in the top ten supply approximately 2% of the sample. Sequencing input: blood. The receptor source for this set is a human donor with ulcerative colitis or Crohn's disease, or a healthy co-twin of an affected twin (not recorded which).

The J gene is TRBJ2-1, the V gene TRBV5-1; no DNA is available, so the TRBD2 call from TCRdb remains unchecked. The germline V gene encodes CDR1 SGHRS and CDR2 YFSETQ. The CDR3 totals 15 residues. CDR3 sequence: CASSFGGSRFNEQFF.

The chain carries TRBV5-1 and TRBJ1-2. The CDR3 loop spans 15 amino acids. CDR1 and CDR2 from the germline V gene are SGHRS and YFSETQ. CDR3 residues: CASSRDSLEVDGYTF.

The rearrangement joins TRBV20-1 to TRBJ1-1; without DNA, the TCRdb call of TRBD1 cannot be checked. Germline CDR1 and CDR2: DFQATT and SNEGSKA (reference sequence). The CDR3 has 14 residues. The CDR3 sequence is CSALIRDRGTEAFF.

V is TRBV2 and J is TRBJ2-1. The CDR3 extends over 15 amino acids. Germline V gene sequence: CDR1 SNHLY, CDR2 FYNNEI. CDR3 region: CASGVGRNSYNEQFF.

The chain links TRBV10-3 to TRBJ1-5. CDR3 length equals 12 residues. Germline CDR1 is ENHRY and CDR2 is SYGVKD. CDR3 loop: CAISVGNQPQHF.

This chain joins TRBV28 and TRBJ1-1; TCRdb outputs TRBD1, but without DNA this stays unchecked. Germline CDR1 MDHEN, CDR2 SYDVKM. The CDR3 spans 14 residues. The CDR3 region is CASSLFGHNTEAFF.

The V and J genes are TRBV2 and TRBJ1-2; TCRdb's D call of TRBD1 is untestable without DNA. The CDR3 loop spans 13 amino acids. CDR1 is SNHLY, CDR2 FYNNEI, per germline. CDR3 sequence: CASEREKDTGYTF.